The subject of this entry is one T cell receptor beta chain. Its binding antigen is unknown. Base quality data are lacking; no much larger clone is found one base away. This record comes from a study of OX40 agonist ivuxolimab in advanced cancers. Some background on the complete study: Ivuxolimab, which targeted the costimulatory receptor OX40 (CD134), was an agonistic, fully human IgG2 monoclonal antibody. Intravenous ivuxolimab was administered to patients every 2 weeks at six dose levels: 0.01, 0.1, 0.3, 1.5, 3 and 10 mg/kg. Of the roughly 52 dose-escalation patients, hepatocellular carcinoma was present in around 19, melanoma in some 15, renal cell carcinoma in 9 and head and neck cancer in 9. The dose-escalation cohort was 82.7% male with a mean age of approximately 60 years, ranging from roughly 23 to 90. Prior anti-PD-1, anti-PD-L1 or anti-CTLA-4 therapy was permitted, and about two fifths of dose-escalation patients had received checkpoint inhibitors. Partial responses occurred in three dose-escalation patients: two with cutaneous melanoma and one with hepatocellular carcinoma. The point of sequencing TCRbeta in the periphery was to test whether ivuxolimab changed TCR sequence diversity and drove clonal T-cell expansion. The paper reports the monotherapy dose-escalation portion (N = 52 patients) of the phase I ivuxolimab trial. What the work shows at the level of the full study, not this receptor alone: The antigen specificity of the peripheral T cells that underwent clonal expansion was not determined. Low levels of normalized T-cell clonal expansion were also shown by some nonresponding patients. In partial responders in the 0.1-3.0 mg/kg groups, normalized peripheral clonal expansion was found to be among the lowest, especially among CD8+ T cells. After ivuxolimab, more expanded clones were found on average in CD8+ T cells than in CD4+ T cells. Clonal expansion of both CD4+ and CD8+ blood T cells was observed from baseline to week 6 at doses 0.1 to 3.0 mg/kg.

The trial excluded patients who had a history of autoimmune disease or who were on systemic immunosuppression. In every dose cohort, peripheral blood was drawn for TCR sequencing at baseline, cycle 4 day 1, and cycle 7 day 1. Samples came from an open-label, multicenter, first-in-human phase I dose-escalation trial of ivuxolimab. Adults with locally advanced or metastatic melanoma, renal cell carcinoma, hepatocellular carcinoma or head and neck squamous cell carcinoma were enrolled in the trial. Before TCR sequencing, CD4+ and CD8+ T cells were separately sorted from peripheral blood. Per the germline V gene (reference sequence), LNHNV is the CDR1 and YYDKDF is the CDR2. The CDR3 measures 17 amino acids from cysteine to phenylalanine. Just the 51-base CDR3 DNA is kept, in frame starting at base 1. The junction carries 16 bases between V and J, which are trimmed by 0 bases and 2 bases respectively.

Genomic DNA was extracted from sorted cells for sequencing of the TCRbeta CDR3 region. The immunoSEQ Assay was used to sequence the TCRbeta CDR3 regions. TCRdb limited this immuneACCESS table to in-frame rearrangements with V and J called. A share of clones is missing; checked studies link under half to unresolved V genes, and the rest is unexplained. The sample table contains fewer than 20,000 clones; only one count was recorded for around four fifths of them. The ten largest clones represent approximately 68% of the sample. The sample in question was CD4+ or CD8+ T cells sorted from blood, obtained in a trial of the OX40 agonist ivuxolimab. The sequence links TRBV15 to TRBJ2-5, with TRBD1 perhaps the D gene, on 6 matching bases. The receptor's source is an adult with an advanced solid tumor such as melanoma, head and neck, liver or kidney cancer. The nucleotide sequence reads TGTGCCACCAGCAGAGATCGGTGGACAGTAGCACAAGAGACCCAGTACTTC. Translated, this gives CATSRDRWTVAQETQYF.